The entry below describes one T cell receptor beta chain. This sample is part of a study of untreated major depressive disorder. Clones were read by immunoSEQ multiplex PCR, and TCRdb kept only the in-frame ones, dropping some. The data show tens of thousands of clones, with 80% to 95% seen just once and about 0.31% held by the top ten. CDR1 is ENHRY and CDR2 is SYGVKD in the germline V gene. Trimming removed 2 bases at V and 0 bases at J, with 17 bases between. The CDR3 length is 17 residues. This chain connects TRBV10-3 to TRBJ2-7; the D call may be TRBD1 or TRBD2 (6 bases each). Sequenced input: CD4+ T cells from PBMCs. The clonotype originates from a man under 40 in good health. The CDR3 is CAISEPGASASSYEQYF. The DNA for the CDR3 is TGTGCCATCAGTGAGCCGGGGGCTAGCGCGAGCTCCTACGAGCAGTACTTC.